The rows below give T cell receptor beta chains drawn from one sample of a study of blood T cell repertoires in COVID-19. The assay was immunoSEQ multiplex PCR, and TCRdb's table has in-frame clones only and misses some. The profile shows 200,000 to 300,000 clones, about nine tenths of them singletons. Sequenced input: PBMCs or T cells enriched from blood (not recorded which). These receptors originate from a woman younger than 30 who had recovered from COVID-19. CDR3s include the opening cysteine and the closing phenylalanine or tryptophan. The order of the fields is clone size, V gene, J gene, D gene, CDR3 DNA, CDR3 protein. D genes are given only for firm matches. Not every row has a clone size; where given, it reads once, few, many or a size class.

>.|TRBV5-1|TRBJ2-5|TRBD2
TGCGCCAGCAGCTCTCCGAGGACTAGCGGGGCCGTCCAAGGGGAGACCCAGTACTTC
CASSSPRTSGAVQGETQYF
>.|TRBV12-3/TRBV12-4|TRBJ2-7|.
TGTGCCAGCAGTTTTAGGGGAAGCTACGAGCAGTACTTC
CASSFRGSYEQYF
>once|TRBV11-2|TRBJ2-2|.
TGTGCCAGCAGCTTAGTCCAAAACACCGGGGAGCTGTTTTTT
CASSLVQNTGELFF
>.|TRBV9|TRBJ2-1|.
TGTGCCAGCAGCGTAGTTCCGCGGGAAGGGAATGAGCAGTTCTTC
CASSVVPREGNEQFF
>.|TRBV5-1|TRBJ1-1|.
TGCGCCAGCAGCGTTATTGGTAGAGAAGCTTTCTTT
CASSVIGREAFF
>.|TRBV5-1|TRBJ2-5|TRBD1
TGCGCCAGCAGCAGGAGCCCAGGGGGGACCCAGTACTTC
CASSRSPGGTQYF
>few|TRBV4-1|TRBJ2-5|TRBD2
TGCGCCAGCAGCCCTATTGGACTAGCGGGGGGCGAGACCCAGTACTTC
CASSPIGLAGGETQYF
>.|TRBV18|TRBJ1-5|TRBD1
TGTGCCAGCTCACCACGAGGTCAGGGGGAATTCTTCAATCAGCCCCAGCATTTT
CASSPRGQGEFFNQPQHF
>.|TRBV6-2/TRBV6-3|TRBJ2-3|TRBD1
TGTGCCAGCAGTTACCCGAGAATACAGGGGGTCTCCGGATCAGATACGCAGTATTTT
CASSYPRIQGVSGSDTQYF
>.|TRBV11-2|TRBJ2-7|.
TGTGCCAGCAGCTTAGATGGAGCAAAGGGGCAAGCCTACGAGCAGTACTTC
CASSLDGAKGQAYEQYF
>.|TRBV10-1|TRBJ2-1|.
TGCGCCAGCAGTGAGTCGACTTACAATGAGCAGTTCTTC
CASSESTYNEQFF
>.|TRBV7-9|TRBJ1-3|.
TGTGCCAGCAGCTTAGCGCAGTGGACAACCTCTGGAAACACCATATATTTT
CASSLAQWTTSGNTIYF
>.|TRBV29-1|TRBJ1-1|.
TGCAGCTGGGGGGAGGACACTGAAGCTTTCTTT
CSWGEDTEAFF
>.|TRBV21-1|TRBJ2-5|.
TGTGCCAGCAGCAAAGGAAGAAAGGCTAGTGGGTGCGAGACCCAGTACTTC
CASSKGRKASGCETQYF
>.|TRBV2|TRBJ1-1|.
TGTGCCAGCAGGAGGAGGCAGGACACTGAAGCTTTCTTT
CASRRRQDTEAFF
>.|TRBV27|TRBJ2-5|TRBD1
TGTGCCAGCAGTAACAGGGGGCGCGAGGAAAAAGAGACCCAGTACTTC
CASSNRGREEKETQYF
>.|TRBV19|TRBJ1-1|.
TGTGCCAGTTCGACGGCGGGGGCGAGTACTGAAGCTTTCTTT
CASSTAGASTEAFF
>.|TRBV3-1/TRBV3-2|TRBJ1-3|.
TGTGCCAGCAGCCCCGGACTTGGAAACACCATATATTTT
CASSPGLGNTIYF
>once|TRBV30|TRBJ1-5|TRBD1
TGTGCCTGGAGTGTGGGGACAGGGGTCAATCAGCCCCAGCATTTT
CAWSVGTGVNQPQHF
>.|TRBV29-1|TRBJ2-2|TRBD1
TGCAGCGCCCGAGGGTGGACAGGGGGCACCGGGGAGCTGTTTTTT
CSARGWTGGTGELFF
>.|TRBV29-1|TRBJ2-6|.
TGCAGCGTTGCTGGAGGGTACGACCTTTTCTCTGGGGCCAACGTCCTGACTTTC
CSVAGGYDLFSGANVLTF
>.|TRBV27|TRBJ1-4|.
TGTGCCAGCAGTGCCCGTGGCACAGCTGTAACTAATGAAAAACTGTTTTTT
CASSARGTAVTNEKLFF